The T cell receptor (beta chain) under discussion was sequenced for a study of cytomegalovirus exposure and HLA in healthy donors. Study at large: Of the donors genotyped, some 400 in all, about 81% fell in the Caucasian-associated ancestry cluster. Study observations and caveats: In vitro assays verified that three CMV-associated chains recognized CMV antigens specifically. About 150 TCR beta chains were listed as cytomegalovirus-associated.

In germline, CDR1 is LNHDA, CDR2 SQIVND (reference sequence). The CDR3 has 16 amino acids. V lost 1 base, J lost 5 bases, and 17 bases lay in between. PCR amplification relied on 60 Vbeta primers (plus 13 Jbeta primers). Repertoires were generated with immunoSEQ multiplex PCR, while TCRdb's copy carries only in-frame clones and drops some. This sample's table has 60,000 to 70,000 clones. As concerns this clone: Antigen specificity is unknown.

This receptor was identified in a boy between 10 and 17 years old in good health and CMV-seronegative. The sample was PBMCs. V usage is TRBV19 and J usage is TRBJ1-2, with D perhaps TRBD1 (5 bases). The CDR3 DNA reads as TGTGCCAGTAGTATAGTGTACGGGGGAGTAATGTATGGCTACACCTTC. It yields the protein CASSIVYGGVMYGYTF.